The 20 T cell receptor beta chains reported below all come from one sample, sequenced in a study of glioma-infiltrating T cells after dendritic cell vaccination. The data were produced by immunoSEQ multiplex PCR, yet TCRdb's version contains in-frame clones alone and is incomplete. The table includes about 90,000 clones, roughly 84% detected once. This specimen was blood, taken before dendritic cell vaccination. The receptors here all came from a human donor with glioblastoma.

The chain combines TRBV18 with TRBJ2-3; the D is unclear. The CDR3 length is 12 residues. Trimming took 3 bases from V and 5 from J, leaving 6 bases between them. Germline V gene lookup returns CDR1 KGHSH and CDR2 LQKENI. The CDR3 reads CASSPRRDTQYF. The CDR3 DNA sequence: TGTGCCAGCTCACCCCGGAGAGATACGCAGTATTTT. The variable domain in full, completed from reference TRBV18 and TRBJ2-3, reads NAGVMQNPRHLVRRRGQEARLRCSPMKGHSHVYWYRQLPEEGLKFMVYLQKENIIDESGMPKERFSAEFPKEGPSILRIQQVVRGDSAAYFCASSPRRDTQYFGPGTRLTVL.

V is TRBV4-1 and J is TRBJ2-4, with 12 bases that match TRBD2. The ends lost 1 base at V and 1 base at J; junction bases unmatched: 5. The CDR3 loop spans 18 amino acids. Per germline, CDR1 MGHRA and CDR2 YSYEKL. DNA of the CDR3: TGCGCCAGCAGCCAAGTGAGGCTAGCGGGAGGGGCCAAAAACATTCAGTACTTC. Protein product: CASSQVRLAGGAKNIQYF.

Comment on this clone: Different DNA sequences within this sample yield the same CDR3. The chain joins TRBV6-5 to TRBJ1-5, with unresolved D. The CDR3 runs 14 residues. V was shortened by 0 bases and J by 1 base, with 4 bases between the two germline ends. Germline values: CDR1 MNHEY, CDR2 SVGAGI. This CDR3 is CASSYSRSNQPQHF. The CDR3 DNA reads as TGTGCCAGCAGTTACTCGAGGAGCAATCAGCCCCAGCATTTT.

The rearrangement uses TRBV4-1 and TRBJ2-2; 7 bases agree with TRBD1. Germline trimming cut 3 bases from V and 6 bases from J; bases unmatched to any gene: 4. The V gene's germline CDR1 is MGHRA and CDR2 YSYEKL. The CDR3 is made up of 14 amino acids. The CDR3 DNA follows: TGCGCCAGCAGCCACGGGGACAGAGCCGGGGAGCTGTTTTTT. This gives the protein CASSHGDRAGELFF.

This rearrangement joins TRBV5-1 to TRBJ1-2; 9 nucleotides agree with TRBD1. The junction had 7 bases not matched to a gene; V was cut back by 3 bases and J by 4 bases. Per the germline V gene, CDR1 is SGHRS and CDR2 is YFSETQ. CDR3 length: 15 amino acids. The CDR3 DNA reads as TGCGCCAGCAGCTCAAGGACAGGGGAAGGCTATGGCTACACCTTC. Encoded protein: CASSSRTGEGYGYTF.

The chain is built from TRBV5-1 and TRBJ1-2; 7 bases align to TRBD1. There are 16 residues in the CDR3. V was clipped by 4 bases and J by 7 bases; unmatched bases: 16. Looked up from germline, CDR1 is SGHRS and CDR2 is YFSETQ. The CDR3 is CASSIGLGDSGSGYTF. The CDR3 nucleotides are TGCGCCAGCAGCATTGGGTTAGGGGACAGTGGGTCTGGCTACACCTTC.

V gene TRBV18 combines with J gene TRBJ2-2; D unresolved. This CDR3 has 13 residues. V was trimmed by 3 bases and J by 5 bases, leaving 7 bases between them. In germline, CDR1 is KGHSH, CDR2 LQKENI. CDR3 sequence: CASSPPITGELFF. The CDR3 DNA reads TGTGCCAGCTCACCCCCCATTACCGGGGAGCTGTTTTTT.

The DNA of the CDR3 is TGCGCCAGCAGCCAAGATCCTAGGAACACTGAAGCTTTCTTT. Its protein is CASSQDPRNTEAFF. The chain is built from TRBV4-3 and TRBJ1-1; no clear D. The germline V and J ends were trimmed by 0 bases and 1 base, with 6 bases remaining between them. CDR1 is LGHNA, CDR2 YSLEER, per germline. The CDR3 totals 14 residues.

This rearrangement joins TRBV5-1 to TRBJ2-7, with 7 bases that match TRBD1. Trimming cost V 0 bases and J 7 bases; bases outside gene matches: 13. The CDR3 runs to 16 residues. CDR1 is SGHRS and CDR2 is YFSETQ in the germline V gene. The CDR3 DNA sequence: TGCGCCAGCAGCTTGGACGCCCTGCGGACAGGATTGGAGCAGTACTTC. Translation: CASSLDALRTGLEQYF.

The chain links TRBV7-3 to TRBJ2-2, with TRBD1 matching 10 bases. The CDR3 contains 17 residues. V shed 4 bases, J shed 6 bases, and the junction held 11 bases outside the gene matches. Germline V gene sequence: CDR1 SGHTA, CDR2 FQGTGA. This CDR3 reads CASSSTSGQGEAGELFF. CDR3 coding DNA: TGTGCCAGCAGCTCCACATCAGGACAGGGGGAGGCCGGGGAGCTGTTTTTT.

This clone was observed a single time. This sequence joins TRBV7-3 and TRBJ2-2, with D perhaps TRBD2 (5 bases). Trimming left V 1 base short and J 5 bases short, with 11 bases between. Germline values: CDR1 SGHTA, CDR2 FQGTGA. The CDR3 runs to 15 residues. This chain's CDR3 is CASSLMGRGTGELFF. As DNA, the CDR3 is TGTGCCAGCAGCTTAATGGGTCGGGGAACCGGGGAGCTGTTTTTT.

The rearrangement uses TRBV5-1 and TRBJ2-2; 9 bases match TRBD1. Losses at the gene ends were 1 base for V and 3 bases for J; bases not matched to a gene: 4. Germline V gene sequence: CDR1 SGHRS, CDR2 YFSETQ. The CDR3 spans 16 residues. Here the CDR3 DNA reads TGCGCCAGCAGCTTGAAGGGACAGGGATACACCGGGGAGCTGTTTTTT. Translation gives CASSLKGQGYTGELFF.

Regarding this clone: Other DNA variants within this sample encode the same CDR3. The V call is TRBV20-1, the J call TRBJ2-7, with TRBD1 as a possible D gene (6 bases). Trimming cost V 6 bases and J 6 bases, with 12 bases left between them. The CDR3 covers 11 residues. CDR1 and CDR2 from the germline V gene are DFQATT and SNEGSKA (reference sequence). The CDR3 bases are TGCAGTGCCAGTCACAGGGTCGAGCAGTACTTC. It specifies CSASHRVEQYF.

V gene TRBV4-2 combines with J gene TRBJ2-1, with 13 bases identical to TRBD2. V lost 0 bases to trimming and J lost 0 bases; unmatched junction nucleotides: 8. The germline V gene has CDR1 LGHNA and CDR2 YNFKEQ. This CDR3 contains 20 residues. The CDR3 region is CASSQEAPWTSGSSYNEQFF. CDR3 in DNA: TGTGCCAGCAGCCAAGAGGCCCCTTGGACTAGCGGGAGCTCCTACAATGAGCAGTTCTTC.

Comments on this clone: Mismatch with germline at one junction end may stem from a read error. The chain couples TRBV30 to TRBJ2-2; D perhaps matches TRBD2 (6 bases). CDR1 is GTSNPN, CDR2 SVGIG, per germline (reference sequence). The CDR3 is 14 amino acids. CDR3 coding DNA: TGTGCCCACGAAAGGTGGGAGGCGCCTGGGGGGCTGTTTTTT. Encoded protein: CAHERWEAPGGLFF.

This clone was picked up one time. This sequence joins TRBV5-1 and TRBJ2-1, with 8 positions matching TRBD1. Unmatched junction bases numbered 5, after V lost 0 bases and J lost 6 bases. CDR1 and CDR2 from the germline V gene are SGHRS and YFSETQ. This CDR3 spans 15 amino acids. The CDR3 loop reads CASSLGDRLVNEQFF. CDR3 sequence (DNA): TGCGCCAGCAGCTTGGGGGACAGGTTGGTCAATGAGCAGTTCTTC.

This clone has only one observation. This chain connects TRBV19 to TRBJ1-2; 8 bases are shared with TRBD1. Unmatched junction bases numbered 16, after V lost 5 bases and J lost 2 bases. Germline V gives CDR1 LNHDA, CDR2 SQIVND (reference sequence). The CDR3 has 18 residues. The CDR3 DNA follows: TGTGCCAGTAGTGATGGGACAGGAGGAACCATCGTCAACTATGGCTACACCTTC. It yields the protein CASSDGTGGTIVNYGYTF. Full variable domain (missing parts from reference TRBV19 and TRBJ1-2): DGGITQSPKYLFRKEGQNVTLSCEQNLNHDAMYWYRQDPGQGLRLIYYSQIVNDFQKGDIAEGYSVSREKKESFPLTVTSAQKNPTAFYLCASSDGTGGTIVNYGYTFGSGTRLTVV.

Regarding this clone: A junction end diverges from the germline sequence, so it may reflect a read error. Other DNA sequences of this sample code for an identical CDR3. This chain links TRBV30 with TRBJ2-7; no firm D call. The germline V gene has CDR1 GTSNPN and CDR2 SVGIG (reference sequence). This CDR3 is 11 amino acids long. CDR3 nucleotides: TGTGCCTGGGGTGTTAGCTACGAACAGTACTTC. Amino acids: CAWGVSYEQYF.

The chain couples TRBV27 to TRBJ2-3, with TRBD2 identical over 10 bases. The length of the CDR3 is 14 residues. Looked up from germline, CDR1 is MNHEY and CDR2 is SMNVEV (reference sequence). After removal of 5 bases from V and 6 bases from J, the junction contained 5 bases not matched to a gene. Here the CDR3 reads CASSPSGRTDTQYF. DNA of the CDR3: TGTGCCAGCAGTCCTAGCGGGAGAACGGATACGCAGTATTTT.

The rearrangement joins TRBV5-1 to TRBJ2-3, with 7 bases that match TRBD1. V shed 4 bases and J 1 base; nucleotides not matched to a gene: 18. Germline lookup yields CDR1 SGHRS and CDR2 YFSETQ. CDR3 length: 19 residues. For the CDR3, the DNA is TGCGCCAGCAGCCCTTGGACAGGTGGAAAGGGGTTAGGCACAGATACGCAGTATTTT. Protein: CASSPWTGGKGLGTDTQYF. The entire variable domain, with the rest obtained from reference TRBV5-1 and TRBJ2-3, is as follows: KAGVTQTPRYLIKTRGQQVTLSCSPISGHRSVSWYQQTPGQGLQFLFEYFSETQRNKGNFPGRFSGRQFSNSRSEMNVSTLELGDSALYLCASSPWTGGKGLGTDTQYFGPGTRLTVL.